The 12 T cell receptor beta chains below were found in one sample sequenced in a study of TIL therapy for anti-PD-1-resistant metastatic lung cancer. Time point of the sample: pre-treatment sample, taken before nivolumab and TIL therapy. The tumor samples were excised metastases, mostly pleural nodules or supraclavicular lymph nodes. The immunoSEQ assay was v3. The table came from immunoSEQ multiplex PCR; TCRdb's copy has only in-frame clones and leaves some out. The data contain 95,000 or so clones, about two thirds of them singletons. The material was tumor tissue, obtained at baseline. The receptor set was obtained from a person between 30 and 80 years old with non-small cell lung cancer.

The chain is built from TRBV3-1 (or the pseudogene TRBV3-2) and TRBJ2-3; 14 bases agree with TRBD2. The ends lost 3 bases at V and 1 base at J; junction bases unmatched: 12. This CDR3 has 20 residues. Germline-derived CDR1 and CDR2 are LGHDT and YNNKEL (reference sequence). The CDR3 DNA reads TGTGCCAGCAGCCACGTATTTCAGGGACTAGCGGGAGTTGGCACAGATACGCAGTATTTT. As protein: CASSHVFQGLAGVGTDTQYF.

J is TRBJ2-3 and V is TRBV7-2, with 9 bases identical to TRBD2. The CDR3 consists of 15 residues. Germline V CDR1 and CDR2: SGHTA, FQGNSA. V lost 4 bases and J lost 11; bases outside the gene matches: 13. The CDR3: CASSSGGLASLVQYF. CDR3 bases: TGTGCCAGCAGCTCGGGGGGACTAGCTTCCCTCGTGCAGTATTTT.

The genes are TRBV4-3 and TRBJ2-7; D might be TRBD1 or TRBD2, each matching 5 bases. CDR1 and CDR2 from the germline V gene are LGHNA and YSLEER. The ends were cut back, 0 bases at V and 6 bases at J, with 15 bases in the middle. CDR3 length: 15 residues. The CDR3 DNA is TGCGCCAGCAGCCAAGATGGGACGACGGCCTCCGAGCAGTACTTC. Residues: CASSQDGTTASEQYF.

The rearrangement links TRBV7-6 to TRBJ2-2; TRBD1 agrees at 9 bases. The germline gives CDR1 SGHVS, CDR2 FNYEAQ. With V trimmed by 4 bases and J by 3 bases, 6 bases remained unmatched. This CDR3 region has 16 residues. CDR3 sequence reads: CASSYGTGLYTGELFF. The CDR3 DNA follows: TGTGCCAGCAGCTACGGGACAGGGTTGTACACCGGGGAGCTGTTTTTT.

V gene TRBV24-1 combines with J gene TRBJ1-2; TRBD1 matches 10 bases. Germline CDR1 KGHDR, CDR2 SFDVKD. The CDR3 extends over 13 amino acids. V lost 6 bases and J lost 5; bases outside the gene matches: 2. CDR3 in DNA: TGTGCCACCAGTCCGGGACAGGGGTATGGCTACACCTTC. It is translated as CATSPGQGYGYTF.

The chain combines TRBV7-6 with TRBJ2-3; 7 positions agree with TRBD2. Germline assignment: CDR1 SGHVS and CDR2 FNYEAQ. Trimming at V came to 4 bases and at J to 0 bases, leaving 10 bases not matched to a gene. This CDR3 spans 17 amino acids. The CDR3 DNA is TGTGCCAGCAGCTCCTTGAGGGGAGGGAGTAGCACAGATACGCAGTATTTT. Translated: CASSSLRGGSSTDTQYF.

The chain uses TRBV27 and TRBJ2-5; TRBD1 matches at 9 bases. The germline gives CDR1 MNHEY, CDR2 SMNVEV (reference sequence). V lost 4 bases and J lost 1; bases outside the gene matches: 4. The CDR3 spans 15 residues. DNA for the CDR3: TGTGCCAGCAGTTCGTGGGACAGGGTCCAAGAGACCCAGTACTTC. Translating gives CASSSWDRVQETQYF.

The chain has TRBV24-1 and TRBJ1-5; 10 bases are a match to TRBD1. V shed 5 bases and J 7 bases; nucleotides not matched to a gene: 7. From germline, CDR1 is KGHDR and CDR2 SFDVKD. This CDR3 has 15 residues. This chain's CDR3 is CATSGPGTGEQPQHF. DNA for the CDR3: TGTGCCACCAGTGGTCCCGGGACAGGGGAACAGCCCCAGCATTTT.

This clone has just a few counts. One end of the junction varies from germline; a read error may be responsible. V gene TRBV7-7 combines with J gene TRBJ2-5; TRBD2 matches 9 bases. This CDR3 has 15 residues. Germline assignment: CDR1 SSHAT and CDR2 FNYEAQ (reference sequence). CDR3 residues: CASSLNAGGIETQYF. The CDR3, as DNA: TGTGCTAGCAGCTTAAATGCGGGAGGGATCGAGACCCAGTACTTC.

This chain links TRBV5-8 with TRBJ1-2, with TRBD1 as a possible D gene (6 bases). Trimming removed 4 bases from V and 2 bases from J, with 9 bases in between. Germline V gene lookup returns CDR1 SGHTS and CDR2 YDEGEE. CDR3 length equals 13 residues. CDR3 sequence: CASSPDRNYGYTF. In DNA, the CDR3 is TGTGCCAGCAGCCCGGACAGAAACTATGGCTACACCTTC. The full variable domain, rest sourced from reference TRBV5-8 and TRBJ1-2, is EAGVTQSPTHLIKTRGQQATLRCSPISGHTSVYWYQQALGLGLQFLLWYDEGEERNRGNFPPRFSGRQFPNYSSELNVNALELEDSALYLCASSPDRNYGYTFGSGTRLTVV.

This chain links TRBV5-1 with TRBJ1-4; D not certain. V lost 1 base and J 6 bases, leaving 13 bases between the germline ends. CDR1 is SGHRS and CDR2 is YFSETQ in the germline V gene. The CDR3 length is 15 residues. CDR3 DNA: TGCGCCAGCAGCTTGTATCCCGGGAAGGATGAAAAACTGTTTTTT. Its translation is CASSLYPGKDEKLFF.

The chain combines TRBV4-2 with TRBJ1-1; the match to TRBD1 covers 8 bases. CDR3 size: 15 residues. Trimming cost V 2 bases and J 5 bases; bases outside gene matches: 7. Germline CDR1 is LGHNA and CDR2 is YNFKEQ. The CDR3 DNA reads as TGTGCCAGCAGCCAAAACCAGGGGGCAGGGACTGAAGCTTTCTTT. Translation: CASSQNQGAGTEAFF.